The 5 T cell receptor beta chains reported below all come from one sample, sequenced in a study of blood T cells in healthy people across ages. Through a sample-barcoded 5' primer and a J-beta primer mix, a second PCR was run for about 6 to 12 cycles. MiXCR was run by TCRdb on the 5' RACE reads, yielding one entry per CDR3 protein. The profile covers approximately 800,000 distinct CDR3 sequences, with around 50% appearing a single time and 15% to 20% taken by the ten largest. Sequencing input: blood. These receptor sequences come from an elderly man in good health.

This sequence joins TRBV5-1 and TRBJ2-1, with D perhaps matching TRBD2 (5 bases). Germline assignment: CDR1 SGHRS and CDR2 YFSETQ. The CDR3 is 15 amino acids. The V end was cut by 0 bases, the J end by 3 bases, with 10 bases between. The CDR3 bases are TGCGCCAGCAGCTTGGGGAGGTCGCTCTACAATGAGCAGTTCTTC. Amino acids: CASSLGRSLYNEQFF.

The rearrangement uses TRBV6-5 and TRBJ2-1, with 7 bases that match TRBD1. Losses at the gene ends were 6 bases for V and 0 bases for J; bases not matched to a gene: 2. The germline V gene has CDR1 MNHEY and CDR2 SVGAGI. The CDR3 has 14 residues. CDR3: CASRDRRSYNEQFF. The CDR3 region has the DNA TGTGCCAGCAGGGACAGGCGCTCCTACAATGAGCAGTTCTTC.

The V and J genes are TRBV28 and TRBJ2-7, with TRBD2 identical over 10 bases. CDR3 length equals 16 residues. From germline, CDR1 is MDHEN and CDR2 SYDVKM. V lost 5 bases, J lost 0 bases, and 7 bases stayed unmatched. The CDR3 DNA sequence: TGTGCCAGCAGTCTAGGACTAGCGGACCTCTCCTACGAGCAGTACTTC. The encoded protein is CASSLGLADLSYEQYF.

This clonotype turned up a few times. This chain connects TRBV5-1 to TRBJ2-5, with 7 bases matching TRBD2. Germline loops: CDR1 SGHRS, CDR2 YFSETQ. V shed 4 bases, J shed 2 bases, and the junction held 11 bases outside the gene matches. This CDR3 has 16 amino acids. The CDR3 DNA follows: TGCGCCAGCAGCAACATAGCGGGCGGGGGACAAGAGACCCAGTACTTC. As protein: CASSNIAGGGQETQYF.

The chain recombines TRBV2 with TRBJ1-5; 8 bases line up with TRBD1. The CDR3 runs to 12 residues. Germline V gene lookup returns CDR1 SNHLY and CDR2 FYNNEI. Trimming removed 7 bases from V and 8 bases from J; junction bases left unmatched: 4. CDR3 protein: CASNQDREPQHF. The CDR3 DNA reads TGTGCCAGCAACCAGGACAGGGAGCCCCAGCATTTT.